This T cell receptor beta chain was identified in a study of OX40 agonist ivuxolimab in advanced cancers. Study overall: Patients enrolled in dose escalation were diagnosed with hepatocellular carcinoma, melanoma, renal cell or head and neck cancer. Partial responses occurred in Three dose-escalation patients, one with hepatocellular carcinoma and two with cutaneous melanoma. Patients with prior anti-PD-1, anti-PD-L1 or anti-CTLA-4 therapy were eligible; roughly 41% had some. Study findings and constraints: Averaging showed that CD8+ T cells had more expanded clones than CD4+ did.

J gave up 0 bases and V 6 bases, and 6 bases lay outside the gene matches. CDR1 is MDHEN, CDR2 SYDVKM, per germline. The CDR3 totals 17 residues. Method: immunoSEQ multiplex PCR; TCRdb's copy keeps in-frame clones and lacks some. The table has 50,000 to 70,000 clones, just under 85% seen once. This clone was found once. Its target is not known. The chain recombines TRBV28 with TRBJ2-1; 12 positions agree with TRBD2. The origin of this receptor is an adult with an advanced solid tumor such as melanoma, head and neck, liver or kidney cancer. Sequenced here: CD4+ or CD8+ T cells sorted from blood, sampled in a trial of the OX40 agonist ivuxolimab. This CDR3 reads CASRPTSGGSSYNEQFF. The CDR3 DNA reads as TGTGCCAGCAGGCCCACTAGCGGGGGGAGCTCCTACAATGAGCAGTTCTTC.